This is a list of T cell receptor beta chains from one sample in a study of preoperative IRX-2 immunotherapy in early breast cancer. TCRdb keeps only in-frame clones here, not all; method: immunoSEQ multiplex PCR. This sample has approximately 31,000 clones, with roughly 86% found just once. This specimen consisted of tumor tissue, obtained after IRX-2 immunotherapy. All receptors come from a human donor with breast cancer. Both conserved end residues are part of each CDR3. A D gene is named only where the DNA matches it firmly. Size is stated for part of the rows, as once, few or many counts, or as a class when the clone is expanded.

CDR3nt	CDR3aa	len	abundance	d_gene	j_gene	v_gene
TGTGCCAGCAGGCAAGACGGAGACTCTGGAAACACCATATATTTT	CASRQDGDSGNTIYF	15	few	-	TRBJ1-3	TRBV6-8
TGTGCCAGCTCACCAAAGGCCCCCCCTGCCCTCACTGAAGCTTTCTTT	CASSPKAPPALTEAFF	16	-	-	TRBJ1-1	TRBV18
TGTGCCAGCTCACCAAGTTTTAGCGGGGGGGCCGATGAGCAGTTCTTC	CASSPSFSGGADEQFF	16	-	TRBD2	TRBJ2-1	TRBV18
TGTGCCAGCAGCTTCGTAGCGGGAGACGCAGATACGCAGTATTTT	CASSFVAGDADTQYF	15	once	TRBD2	TRBJ2-3	TRBV7-4
TGTGCCAGCAGTAGGGACAGCACAGATACGCAGTATTTT	CASSRDSTDTQYF	13	-	-	TRBJ2-3	TRBV6-8
TGTGCCAGCAGATATATACGGGAGCCCTATGGCTACACCTTC	CASRYIREPYGYTF	14	-	-	TRBJ1-2	TRBV11-3
TGTGCCAGCAGTTTCCCCCGGACTAGCGGTATAGGTACGCAGTATTTT	CASSFPRTSGIGTQYF	16	-	TRBD2	TRBJ2-3	TRBV28
TGTGCCAGCAGGCCGACCGATTTGGGCTACACCTTC	CASRPTDLGYTF	12	once	-	TRBJ1-2	TRBV28
TGTGCCAGTAGTCGAACAGGGTCTGGAAACACCATATATTTT	CASSRTGSGNTIYF	14	-	-	TRBJ1-3	TRBV19
TGCGCCAGCAGAGGCAGGGGGGTTAGCTCCTACAATGAGCAGTTCTTC	CASRGRGVSSYNEQFF	16	-	-	TRBJ2-1	TRBV23-1
TGTGCCTGGAGCAGGGGGAGCAATCAGCCCCAGCATTTT	CAWSRGSNQPQHF	13	-	TRBD1	TRBJ1-5	TRBV30
TGTGCCAGCAGCCACGGGGGGGACACCGGGGAGCTGTTTTTT	CASSHGGDTGELFF	14	-	TRBD2	TRBJ2-2	TRBV6-8
TGCGCCAGCAGCATACTAGCGGGAGTGGGGGAGACCCAGTACTTC	CASSILAGVGETQYF	15	-	TRBD2	TRBJ2-5	TRBV5-1
TGTGCCAGTACCGACGAGACAGGGACCAAAAACATTCAGTACTTC	CASTDETGTKNIQYF	15	-	TRBD1	TRBJ2-4	TRBV19
TGTGCCAGCAGCTTAGGATCGGCGCGTCTGAGCTCTGGGGCCAACGTCCTGACTTTC	CASSLGSARLSSGANVLTF	19	-	-	TRBJ2-6	TRBV11-3
TGCGCCAGCAGCCAACAAGGGGAAATATCTGGAAACACCATATATTTT	CASSQQGEISGNTIYF	16	-	-	TRBJ1-3	TRBV5-1
TGTGCCAGCAGTTGGCGGACTAGCGGGAGTTCGGATGAGCAGTTCTTC	CASSWRTSGSSDEQFF	16	-	TRBD2	TRBJ2-1	TRBV6-8
TGTGCCAGCAGTTACACGGGACAGCTTTCACCCCTCCACTTT	CASSYTGQLSPLHF	14	once	TRBD1	TRBJ1-6	TRBV6-8
TGTGCCAGCAGCCCCACCGGGACAGGGAACACTGAAGCTTTCTTT	CASSPTGTGNTEAFF	15	-	TRBD1	TRBJ1-1	TRBV11-3
TGTGCCAGCTCACCACGACTAGCTAATTACAATGAGCAGTTCTTC	CASSPRLANYNEQFF	15	-	TRBD2	TRBJ2-1	TRBV18
TGTGCCAGCAGCCTAGAGATCGGCTATGGCTACACCTTC	CASSLEIGYGYTF	13	few	-	TRBJ1-2	TRBV6-8
TGCGCCAGCAGGGGGACAGGGGAGAACTATGGCTACACCTTC	CASRGTGENYGYTF	14	-	TRBD1	TRBJ1-2	TRBV10-2
TGTGCCAGCAGTTCACCGGGACGGGCGAACACTGAAGCTTTCTTT	CASSSPGRANTEAFF	15	-	-	TRBJ1-1	TRBV6-8
TGTGCCAGTAATCAAGGAAGAAACACCATATATTTT	CASNQGRNTIYF	12	-	-	TRBJ1-3	TRBV19
TGCGCCAGCAGCCAAGGGAGGGCAGGGGATAACTATGGCTACACCTTC	CASSQGRAGDNYGYTF	16	-	-	TRBJ1-2	TRBV1
TGTGCCAGCAGCTTAGAGACAGCTCCAACAACTGAAGCTTTCTTT	CASSLETAPTTEAFF	15	few	-	TRBJ1-1	TRBV11-3
TGTGCCAGCAGGACTTCAGGGGGCGCCTCCTATAATTCACCCCTCCACTTT	CASRTSGGASYNSPLHF	17	-	TRBD1	TRBJ1-6	TRBV6-8
TGTGCCAGCAGCTTACTAGCGGGAGTAGCCGGGGAGCTGTTTTTT	CASSLLAGVAGELFF	15	-	TRBD2	TRBJ2-2	TRBV11-3
TGTGCCAGCAGCCGTACCGGGACAGGGGAAGGCTACACCTTC	CASSRTGTGEGYTF	14	few	TRBD1	TRBJ1-2	TRBV14
TGTGCCAGCCGGTTCGCAGGGGAGACCCAGTACTTC	CASRFAGETQYF	12	few	-	TRBJ2-5	TRBV6-8
TGTGCCAGTAGGGGCCGGGACAGGGGGCGTTTAAGAGCTTTCTTT	CASRGRDRGRLRAFF	15	-	TRBD1	TRBJ1-1	TRBV19
TGTGCCAGTAGAAAAGTGAAGACAGATACGCAGTATTTT	CASRKVKTDTQYF	13	-	-	TRBJ2-3	TRBV19
TGCGCCAGCAGCTCAAATTTGGGCCCCTACGAGCAGTACTTC	CASSSNLGPYEQYF	14	-	-	TRBJ2-7	TRBV5-1
TGTGCCAGCAGCTCCGGCCCCCGGGACAGATTATCCAATGAGCAGTTCTTC	CASSSGPRDRLSNEQFF	17	-	TRBD1	TRBJ2-1	TRBV7-6
TGCGCCAGCAGATGGACAGGGTCTGATGAAAAACTGTTTTTT	CASRWTGSDEKLFF	14	-	TRBD1	TRBJ1-4	TRBV10-2
TGTGCCAGCAGTTTTTCCGCTCGTAGCGGGGGAAGCACAGATACGCAGTATTTT	CASSFSARSGGSTDTQYF	18	once	TRBD2	TRBJ2-3	TRBV6-8
TGTGCCAGCGGGACCGGACAGGGGCTGTTCTTC	CASGTGQGLFF	11	-	TRBD1	TRBJ2-1	TRBV6-4
TGTGCCAGCAGCTTGTGGCACAGGGGTAGCACAGATACGCAGTATTTT	CASSLWHRGSTDTQYF	16	-	-	TRBJ2-3	TRBV7-5
TGTGCCAGTAGTATCGGAGGACAGGGTAGCAATCAGCCCCAGCATTTT	CASSIGGQGSNQPQHF	16	once	TRBD1	TRBJ1-5	TRBV19
TGTGCCAGCAGTTTAGCGACAGGGGAATTTGTGTACACTGAAGCTTTCTTT	CASSLATGEFVYTEAFF	17	-	TRBD1	TRBJ1-1	TRBV28
TGTGCCAGCAAAGAACGAGACAGCTCCTATAATTCACCCCTCCACTTT	CASKERDSSYNSPLHF	16	-	-	TRBJ1-6	TRBV6-8
TGCAGCGTTGAGGGACAGGGGGCAGATACGCAGTATTTT	CSVEGQGADTQYF	13	-	TRBD1	TRBJ2-3	TRBV29-1
TGTGCCAGTAGCCCTAGCCAGGGAGGATATGGCTACACCTTC	CASSPSQGGYGYTF	14	-	-	TRBJ1-2	TRBV19
TGCAGCGTTGAACTAGGACAGGGGGAATCCTACGAGCAGTACTTC	CSVELGQGESYEQYF	15	-	TRBD1	TRBJ2-7	TRBV29-1
TGTGCTAGTGGTTTGGTACTGGGTGTAGGAACCGGGGAGCTGTTTTTT	CASGLVLGVGTGELFF	16	-	-	TRBJ2-2	TRBV12-5
TGTGCCAGCAGTTATGAAGGGGGCTTTTCACCCCTCCACTTT	CASSYEGGFSPLHF	14	once	TRBD1	TRBJ1-6	TRBV6-8
TGTGCCAGCAGACTCGACGGGAGTTATGAGCAGTTCTTC	CASRLDGSYEQFF	13	once	-	TRBJ2-1	TRBV7-1
TGTGCCAGCTCACGGCTAGCGGGTGGATCGCAGGACACCGGGGAGCTGTTTTTT	CASSRLAGGSQDTGELFF	18	-	TRBD2	TRBJ2-2	TRBV18
TGTGCCAGCAGAGCGGGACTAGCGAACACCGGGGAGCTGTTTTTT	CASRAGLANTGELFF	15	few	TRBD2	TRBJ2-2	TRBV11-3
TGTGCCAGTAGTAATCAGGGGGCCGGGGAGCTGTTTTTT	CASSNQGAGELFF	13	-	TRBD1	TRBJ2-2	TRBV19
TGTGCCAGCAGTAAGCCGGGACAGGGTGTAGCTGGCTACACCTTC	CASSKPGQGVAGYTF	15	-	TRBD1	TRBJ1-2	TRBV6-8
TGTGCCAGCAGCTTGGCTGGGAAGAACACTGAAGCTTTCTTT	CASSLAGKNTEAFF	14	few	-	TRBJ1-1	TRBV7-6
TGTGCCAGCAGCTGGACGGGGGGCAATCAGCCCCAGCATTTT	CASSWTGGNQPQHF	14	-	-	TRBJ1-5	TRBV6-8
TGCGCCAGCAGCTTGGGTGCACTAGCGGGGAAAAATGAGCAGTTCTTC	CASSLGALAGKNEQFF	16	-	TRBD2	TRBJ2-1	TRBV5-1
TGTGCCAGCAGTTACTTGGGGGCCACTGAAGCTTTCTTT	CASSYLGATEAFF	13	-	-	TRBJ1-1	TRBV6-7
TGTGCCAGCCTGCGACAGGGCAACAATGAGCAGTTCTTC	CASLRQGNNEQFF	13	-	TRBD1	TRBJ2-1	TRBV7-8
TGTGCCAGCAGCCAGGGTATGGTGGCGGACTATGAGCAGTTCTTC	CASSQGMVADYEQFF	15	-	-	TRBJ2-1	TRBV7-6
TGTGCCAGCTCACCACCTTCGGTACAAGAGACCCAGTACTTC	CASSPPSVQETQYF	14	-	-	TRBJ2-5	TRBV18
TGTGCTAGTGCCTTTGGGGACACTAACTATGGCTACACCTTC	CASAFGDTNYGYTF	14	-	-	TRBJ1-2	TRBV12-5